This T cell receptor beta chain emerged from a study of patients and donors after allogeneic stem cell transplantation. TCRdb analysed the RT-PCR reads with MiXCR anew, one entry per CDR3 protein. The table lists 150,000 to 200,000 distinct CDR3 sequences, nearly 25% of them singletons. This clonotype was seen a few times. CDR3 length equals 14 residues. Deletions cut 6 bases from V and 6 bases from J, with 17 bases between. Germline assignment: CDR1 SNHLY and CDR2 FYNNEI. The chain joins TRBV2 to TRBJ1-1; a possible D gene is TRBD1 (6 bases). Sequencing used blood, either unsorted or a sorted T cell fraction (not recorded which). This TCR was sampled from a human donor who was either an allogeneic HSCT recipient or a stem cell or donor lymphocyte infusion donor (not recorded which). It is not recorded whose cells these are; they may come from a transplant donor. In DNA form, the CDR3 reads TGTGCCAGCAGAGGCCGGGGACATATCCCTGAAGCTTTCTTT. It yields the protein CASRGRGHIPEAFF.